Following are 13 T cell receptor beta chains from one sample sequenced in a study of T cell repertoires in cytomegalovirus infection. Each CDR3 protein gets one entry after TCRdb re-called the reads with MiXCR. The table lists under 600,000 distinct CDR3 sequences, approximately 15% of them singletons, with roughly 25% in the top ten. Material for sequencing was CD8+ T cells from PBMCs. These receptor sequences come from a human donor in good health (CMV status not recorded). Some clones in this sample may be carry-over from other donors' samples.

This clonotype has just a few counts. The chain joins TRBV5-6 to TRBJ2-7; D may match TRBD1 or TRBD2 (6 bases each). Trimming took 6 bases from V and 1 from J, leaving 20 bases between them. The V gene's germline CDR1 is SGHDT and CDR2 YYEEEE. The CDR3 loop spans 16 amino acids. Here the CDR3 DNA reads TGTGCCAGCATCGACGGCGGAGGGGGTTATTCCTACGAGCAGTACTTC. This encodes CASIDGGGGYSYEQYF.

This clonotype was counted ten times or more. The chain recombines TRBV29-1 with TRBJ1-2; D ambiguous. Germline loops: CDR1 SQVTM, CDR2 ANQGSEA. The CDR3 has 11 residues. Trimming left V 7 bases short and J 1 base short, with 7 bases between. CDR3 residues: CSGAFNYGYTF. CDR3 DNA: TGCAGCGGCGCATTTAACTATGGCTACACCTTC.

In this sample, this clonotype turned up a few times. CDR3 nucleotides: TGTGCCAGCATATCCGAAGGGGCCCCGAACTATGGCTACACCTTC. This encodes CASISEGAPNYGYTF. The chain uses TRBV2 and TRBJ1-2, with D possibly TRBD1 on 5 matching bases. V was cut by 7 bases and J by 2 bases, with 17 bases left in between. The length of the CDR3 is 15 residues. Germline V gene data show CDR1 as SNHLY and CDR2 as FYNNEI.

This clonotype has a handful of counts. The chain's CDR3 is CASSTGVGEKLFF. CDR3 nucleotide sequence: TGTGCCAGCAGCACAGGGGTTGGAGAAAAACTGTTTTTT. The chain employs TRBV6-1 and TRBJ1-4; TRBD1 matches 7 bases. J lost 8 bases, V lost 6 bases, and 6 bases had no gene match. CDR3 size: 13 residues. Germline V gene sequence: CDR1 MNHNS, CDR2 SASEGT.

The chain recombines TRBV2 with TRBJ2-2; unclear D gene. Trimming left V 8 bases short and J 2 bases short, with 12 bases between. The CDR3 consists of 14 residues. Germline V gene data show CDR1 as SNHLY and CDR2 as FYNNEI. For the CDR3, the DNA is TGTGCCAGCGCCCCCGAGTCCAACACCGGGGAGCTGTTTTTT. Translated: CASAPESNTGELFF.

A few counts support this clonotype. The chain is built from TRBV7-2 and TRBJ1-2; D is unclear. V lost 2 bases and J lost 4, with 11 bases in between. The CDR3 extends over 14 amino acids. Germline CDR1 reads SGHTA; CDR2 reads FQGNSA. The CDR3 here is CASSLNPGSYGYTF. The DNA for the CDR3 is TGTGCCAGCAGCTTAAACCCAGGAAGCTATGGCTACACCTTC. The full variable domain, completed using reference TRBV7-2 and TRBJ1-2, is GAGVSQSPSNKVTEKGKDVELRCDPISGHTALYWYRQSLGQGLEFLIYFQGNSAPDKSGLPSDRFSAERTGGSVSTLTIQRTQQEDSAVYLCASSLNPGSYGYTFGSGTRLTVV.

Ten or more counts support this clonotype. V is TRBV6-5 and J is TRBJ1-5, with D hard to call. In germline, CDR1 is MNHEY, CDR2 SVGAGI. Trimming took 4 bases from V and 0 from J, leaving 10 bases between them. CDR3 size: 15 residues. As DNA, the CDR3 is TGTGCCAGCAGTTCGGCGGCATATAGCAATCAGCCCCAGCATTTT. The encoded protein is CASSSAAYSNQPQHF.

This rearrangement joins TRBV7-9 to TRBJ2-7; 10 bases are a match to TRBD2. Unmatched junction bases numbered 9, after V lost 2 bases and J lost 5 bases. The CDR3 is 16 residues long. Germline values: CDR1 SEHNR, CDR2 FQNEAQ (reference sequence). The CDR3 coding sequence is TGTGCCAGCAGCTTACTAGCGGGAGACCCTCGGGACGAGCAGTACTTC. It yields the protein CASSLLAGDPRDEQYF.

This clonotype was recorded many times. The chain carries TRBV7-9 and TRBJ2-1, with D possibly TRBD2 on 6 matching bases. Germline V gene lookup returns CDR1 SEHNR and CDR2 FQNEAQ (reference sequence). The ends were cut back, 5 bases at V and 10 bases at J, with 12 bases in the middle. The length of the CDR3 is 12 residues. The CDR3: CASSISGGEQFF. CDR3 DNA: TGTGCCAGCAGCATATCCGGGGGAGAGCAGTTCTTC.

The V and J genes are TRBV19 and TRBJ1-1; the D gene is possibly TRBD1 (6 bases). Deletions cut 5 bases from V and 2 bases from J, with 15 bases between. Per germline, CDR1 LNHDA and CDR2 SQIVND (reference sequence). The CDR3 consists of 15 residues. CDR3 region: CASSFGGRLNTEAFF. The CDR3 coding sequence is TGTGCCAGTAGTTTTGGGGGCAGGCTCAACACTGAAGCTTTCTTT.

In its sample, this clonotype was seen many times. The chain joins TRBV6-1 to TRBJ2-2; no firm D call. Trimming left V 7 bases short and J 2 bases short, with 14 bases between. Germline assignment: CDR1 MNHNS and CDR2 SASEGT. CDR3 length: 15 residues. The CDR3 loop is CASTRGRANTGELFF. CDR3 bases: TGTGCCAGCACCCGAGGACGGGCTAACACCGGGGAGCTGTTTTTT.

At least ten counts were recorded for this clonotype. The V gene is TRBV5-4, the J gene TRBJ2-1; D ambiguous. Germline lookup yields CDR1 SGHNT and CDR2 YYREEE (reference sequence). Trimming pared 2 bases from V and 0 bases from J, leaving 9 bases between. This CDR3 is built from 15 residues. CDR3 in amino acids: CASSLPDLSYNEQFF. As DNA, the CDR3 is TGTGCCAGCAGCTTACCGGATCTCTCCTACAATGAGCAGTTCTTC.

The CDR3 sequence is CASRVRGSGNQPQHF. The CDR3 DNA follows: TGTGCCAGTAGAGTTCGGGGTTCGGGCAATCAGCCCCAGCATTTT. The chain is built from TRBV19 and TRBJ1-5; D unresolved. The CDR3 spans 15 residues. V gave up 6 bases and J gave up 2 bases, with 14 bases separating them. Germline CDR1 LNHDA, CDR2 SQIVND (reference sequence). Using reference TRBV19 and TRBJ1-5 for the parts outside the CDR3, the full variable domain is DGGITQSPKYLFRKEGQNVTLSCEQNLNHDAMYWYRQDPGQGLRLIYYSQIVNDFQKGDIAEGYSVSREKKESFPLTVTSAQKNPTAFYLCASRVRGSGNQPQHFGDGTRLSIL.